This TCR beta chain was sequenced during a study of blood T cell repertoires in COVID-19. About the research overall: Acute and convalescent COVID-19 samples came from the United States, Italy and Spain. The cDNA or gDNA used as material had been derived from T cells, B-cell-depleted T cells, or PBMCs.

Authors' processing steps: It was from reference gene primer amplification that nucleated cell counts were estimated. The method was immunoSEQ multiplex PCR; TCRdb's version includes in-frame clones alone and lacks a portion of them. V and J calls and clone size come straight from that table; D and trimming were deduced from the DNA. This table holds under 200,000 clones, around nine tenths found once. The table lists this clone with a count of one. It was during active infection that Seattle patients were enrolled and then longitudinally followed. Looked up from germline, CDR1 is MDHEN and CDR2 is SYDVKM. This CDR3 has 11 amino acids. V was pared by 8 bases and J by 4 bases, with 8 bases between.

This clonotype was sampled from a woman between 70 and 85 years old with COVID-19, enrolled during active disease. This chain connects TRBV28 to TRBJ1-2; D is unclear. The sequenced sample consisted of peripheral blood. The CDR3 here is CASLRGYGYTF. The CDR3 nucleotides read TGTGCCAGCCTTCGGGGCTATGGCTACACCTTC.